These 19 T cell receptor beta chains came from one sample sequenced in a study of blood T cell repertoires in COVID-19. The table came from immunoSEQ multiplex PCR; TCRdb's copy has only in-frame clones and leaves some out. The table records about 220,000 clones, more than 75% of them present only once. The source material was peripheral blood. These receptors came from a human donor in a cohort sampled during active COVID-19.

This chain joins TRBV5-1 and TRBJ1-4; D remains unclear. The V end lost 8 bases, the J end lost 8 bases, and 10 bases lay between the germline ends. CDR3 length equals 11 residues. Per germline, CDR1 SGHRS and CDR2 YFSETQ. As DNA, the CDR3 is TGCGCCAGTTTAGGCGGGGAAAAACTGTTTTTT. It is translated as CASLGGEKLFF.

The genes are TRBV5-6 and TRBJ2-3; tentatively, D is TRBD2 (5 bases). CDR1 is SGHDT and CDR2 is YYEEEE in the germline V gene. The CDR3 loop spans 14 amino acids. Trimming shortened V by 7 bases and J by 2 bases, and 14 bases separated the two germline ends. The DNA for the CDR3 is TGTGCCAGCGGGAATTCCGGGGTCACAGATACGCAGTATTTT. Protein product: CASGNSGVTDTQYF.

The chain links TRBV12-3 or TRBV12-4 to TRBJ2-1, with TRBD2 matching over 9 bases. With 8 bases clipped from V and 3 bases from J, the junction kept 2 bases outside the gene matches. The CDR3 length is 13 residues. CDR3 loop: CASQTSGYNEQFF. The CDR3 DNA follows: TGTGCCAGCCAGACTAGCGGCTACAATGAGCAGTTCTTC.

V and J are TRBV7-2 and TRBJ2-7, with a possible D match to TRBD1 (6 bases). From germline, CDR1 is SGHTA and CDR2 FQGNSA. There are 14 residues in the CDR3. V was cut by 3 bases and J by 0 bases, with 9 bases left in between. In DNA, the CDR3 is TGTGCCAGCAGCTTCGACAGGAACTCCTACGAGCAGTACTTC. Translated: CASSFDRNSYEQYF. The full variable domain, completed using reference TRBV7-2 and TRBJ2-7, is GAGVSQSPSNKVTEKGKDVELRCDPISGHTALYWYRQSLGQGLEFLIYFQGNSAPDKSGLPSDRFSAERTGGSVSTLTIQRTQQEDSAVYLCASSFDRNSYEQYFGPGTRLTVT.

The chain carries TRBV28 and TRBJ1-1; TRBD1 might be the D (5 bases). Germline-derived CDR1 and CDR2 are MDHEN and SYDVKM. V was clipped by 6 bases and J by 4 bases, with 12 bases between them. The CDR3 length is 13 residues. CDR3 in amino acids: CASSPTGGTEAFF. In nucleotides, the CDR3 is TGTGCCAGCAGCCCAACGGGGGGCACTGAAGCTTTCTTT.

A word on this clone: Additional DNA sequences in this sample encode the identical CDR3. The chain carries TRBV27 and TRBJ2-7; TRBD1 matches 8 bases. Trimming cost V 6 bases and J 2 bases; bases outside gene matches: 3. This CDR3 has 13 residues. The germline V gene has CDR1 MNHEY and CDR2 SMNVEV (reference sequence). CDR3 sequence reads: CASSRTGPYEQYF. The CDR3 DNA sequence: TGTGCCAGCAGCCGGACAGGGCCCTACGAGCAGTACTTC.

V and J are TRBV27 and TRBJ2-2; no firm D call. Germline V gives CDR1 MNHEY, CDR2 SMNVEV (reference sequence). V lost 2 bases and J 8 bases, leaving 15 bases between the germline ends. This CDR3 has 15 residues. The CDR3 DNA follows: TGTGCCAGCAGTTTAGGTTCGCAGATTGCAGGGGAGCTGTTTTTT. Protein product: CASSLGSQIAGELFF.

Note on this clone: This sample includes further DNA sequences coding for the same CDR3. V and J are TRBV7-2 and TRBJ2-7, with 12 bases identical to TRBD1. Trimming removed 1 base from V and 4 bases from J; junction bases left unmatched: 2. The CDR3 has 15 residues. Germline V gene data show CDR1 as SGHTA and CDR2 as FQGNSA. The CDR3: CASSLGGQGAYEQYF. In DNA, the CDR3 is TGTGCCAGCAGCTTAGGGGGACAGGGGGCATACGAGCAGTACTTC.

The V gene is TRBV6-2 or TRBV6-3, the J gene TRBJ2-2, with 7 bases aligning to TRBD2. The V gene's germline CDR1 is MNHEY and CDR2 SVGEGT. Trimming removed 5 bases from V and 2 bases from J; junction bases left unmatched: 5. This CDR3 region has 15 residues. The DNA for the CDR3 is TGTGCCAGCAGTGGGGGACTATTTAACACCGGGGAGCTGTTTTTT. It encodes CASSGGLFNTGELFF.

This chain connects TRBV5-4 to TRBJ2-3, with 9 bases matching TRBD2. The J segment lost 4 bases and the V segment lost 3 bases, leaving 12 bases of the junction unmatched. CDR1 SGHNT and CDR2 YYREEE come from the germline V gene (reference sequence). This CDR3 region has 17 residues. Written as DNA, the CDR3 is TGTGCCAGCAGCTGGGCCGCTCGCGGGGGGGCATCAGATACGCAGTATTTT. Protein product: CASSWAARGGASDTQYF.

J is TRBJ2-5 and V is TRBV24-1; no reliable D call. This CDR3 comprises 12 residues. The germline V gene has CDR1 KGHDR and CDR2 SFDVKD. Trimming removed 5 bases at V and 4 bases at J, with 7 bases between. CDR3 sequence reads: CATSAHRETQYF. Written as DNA, the CDR3 is TGTGCCACCAGTGCCCACAGAGAGACCCAGTACTTC.

The sample holds one count of this clone. This chain uses TRBV7-8 with TRBJ2-7, with TRBD2 matching over 7 bases. V dropped 5 bases and J dropped 3; count of bases not matched to a gene: 4. The CDR3 is made up of 13 amino acids. Per germline, CDR1 SGHVS and CDR2 FQNEAQ. As DNA, the CDR3 is TGTGCCAGCAGCACGGGGGGAGACTACGAGCAGTACTTC. Its protein is CASSTGGDYEQYF.

This clone has more than one count but fewer than ten. The J gene is TRBJ2-5, the V gene TRBV7-2, with D unresolved. The CDR3 is made up of 12 amino acids. V lost 5 bases and J 5 bases, leaving 9 bases between the germline ends. Per germline, CDR1 SGHTA and CDR2 FQGNSA. The DNA of the CDR3 is TGTGCCAGCAGCATCCCGAGGGAGACCCAGTACTTC. It translates to CASSIPRETQYF.

This clone was detected a few times. This chain links TRBV7-2 with TRBJ2-2; D gene unclear. CDR1 is SGHTA and CDR2 is FQGNSA in the germline V gene. The CDR3 consists of 13 residues. The V end was cut by 5 bases, the J end by 6 bases, with 10 bases between. The DNA for the CDR3 is TGTGCCAGCAGCCAAGACTGGGCCGGGGAGCTGTTTTTT. Protein product: CASSQDWAGELFF.

J is TRBJ2-7 and V is TRBV5-4; 13 bases line up with TRBD2. This CDR3 is built from 16 residues. V trimming: 7 bases; J trimming: 7 bases; junction bases outside the gene matches: 14. CDR1 and CDR2 from the germline V gene are SGHNT and YYREEE (reference sequence). The CDR3 nucleotides are TGTGCCAGCTCCCCCCGGCCGAGGACTAGCGGGAGAGAGCAGTACTTC. Translating it yields CASSPRPRTSGREQYF.

This chain joins TRBV2 and TRBJ1-5; the match to TRBD1 covers 9 bases. V was pared by 6 bases and J by 2 bases, with 5 bases of the junction left unmatched. Germline V gene sequence: CDR1 SNHLY, CDR2 FYNNEI. The CDR3 contains 15 residues. This CDR3 reads CASSDRTGGNQPQHF. CDR3 bases: TGTGCCAGCAGCGACCGGACAGGGGGCAATCAGCCCCAGCATTTT.

The J gene is TRBJ2-7, the V gene TRBV10-2; 12 nucleotides align to TRBD2. This CDR3 has 15 amino acids. Germline loops: CDR1 WSHSY, CDR2 SAAADI. V shed 3 bases, J shed 5 bases, and the junction held 5 bases outside the gene matches. The CDR3 is CASSDRGLAGHEQYF. The DNA for the CDR3 is TGCGCCAGCAGTGATCGAGGACTAGCGGGGCACGAGCAGTACTTC.

Here the CDR3 DNA reads TGTGCCAGCAGCTCGGACAGGGGTTTGACACCCCTCCACTTT. Its protein product is CASSSDRGLTPLHF. The chain has TRBV7-9 and TRBJ1-6; 9 bases are a match to TRBD1. The V and J ends lost 4 bases and 11 bases, in that order; junction bases with no gene match: 6. Germline V CDR1 and CDR2: SEHNR, FQNEAQ (reference sequence). This CDR3 contains 14 residues.

This chain links TRBV19 with TRBJ2-2, with a possible D match to TRBD1 (6 bases). This CDR3 is built from 16 residues. Trimming stripped 3 bases from V and 3 bases from J, with 14 bases between. CDR1 is LNHDA, CDR2 SQIVND, per germline (reference sequence). The CDR3 loop is CASSMYNRVDTGELFF. The CDR3 nucleotides are TGTGCCAGTAGTATGTACAACAGGGTGGACACCGGGGAGCTGTTTTTT.